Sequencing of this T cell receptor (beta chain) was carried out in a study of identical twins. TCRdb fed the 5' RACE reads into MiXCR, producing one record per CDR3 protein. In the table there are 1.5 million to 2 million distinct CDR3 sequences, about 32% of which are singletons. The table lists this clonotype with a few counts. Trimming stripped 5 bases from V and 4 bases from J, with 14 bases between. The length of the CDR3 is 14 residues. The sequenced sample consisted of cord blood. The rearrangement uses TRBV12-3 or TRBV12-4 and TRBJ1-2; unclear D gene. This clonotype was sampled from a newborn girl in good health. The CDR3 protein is CASSRLGNFYGYTF. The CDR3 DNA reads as TGTGCCAGCAGTCGCCTGGGCAACTTCTATGGCTACACCTTC.